This T cell receptor (beta chain) was recorded in a study of T cell responses to AZD1222 COVID-19 vaccine. General observations from the study: White British donors predominated, females outnumbered males, and clonal diversity was possibly underestimated. Nearly half of unique spike-specific TCRs reportedly avoided B.1.351 and B.1.1.7 mutated regions. Just five to seven AZD1222 recipients tested seropositive at baseline.

Using immunoSEQ multiplex PCR, the repertoire was profiled, and TCRdb retains in-frame clones only, with some absent. The data show roughly 110,000 clones, approximately 89% seen once. J lost 5 bases, V lost 4 bases, and 9 bases had no gene match. The germline gives CDR1 SGHRS, CDR2 YFSETQ. CDR3 size: 15 residues. Notes on this clone: The antigen is unknown.

The receptor comes from an adult in good health. This rearrangement joins TRBV5-1 to TRBJ1-1, with TRBD1 matching over 9 bases. Material: peripheral blood, obtained on day 0 of AZD1222 vaccination. CDR3: CASSKWTGDRTEAFF. The DNA of the CDR3 is TGCGCCAGCAGCAAGTGGACAGGGGATAGGACTGAAGCTTTCTTT.